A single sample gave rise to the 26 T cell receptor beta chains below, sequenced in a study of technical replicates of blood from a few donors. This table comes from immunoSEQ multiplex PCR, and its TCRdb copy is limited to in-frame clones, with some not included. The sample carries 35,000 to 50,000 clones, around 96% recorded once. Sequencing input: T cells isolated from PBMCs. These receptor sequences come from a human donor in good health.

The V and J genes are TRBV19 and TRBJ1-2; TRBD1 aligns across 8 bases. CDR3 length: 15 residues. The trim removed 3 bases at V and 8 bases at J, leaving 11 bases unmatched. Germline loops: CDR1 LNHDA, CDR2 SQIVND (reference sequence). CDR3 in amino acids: CASSINLGQGHGYTF. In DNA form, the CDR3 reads TGTGCCAGTAGTATCAACCTAGGACAGGGCCACGGCTACACCTTC.

In DNA, the CDR3 is TGTGCCAGCAGTAAAGGGAGTCAGCCCCAGCATTTT. Translated: CASSKGSQPQHF. The V gene is TRBV2, the J gene TRBJ1-5; no reliable D call. The V gene lost 5 bases and the J gene lost 6 bases, with 8 bases spanning the gap. Germline CDR1 and CDR2: SNHLY and FYNNEI. The CDR3 is 12 residues long.

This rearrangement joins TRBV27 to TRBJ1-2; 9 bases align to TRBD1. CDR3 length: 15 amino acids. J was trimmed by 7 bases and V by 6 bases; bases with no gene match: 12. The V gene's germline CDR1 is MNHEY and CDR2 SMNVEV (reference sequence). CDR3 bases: TGTGCCAGCAGCCTACAGGGGGCCTTGGTTTCTGGCTACACCTTC. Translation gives CASSLQGALVSGYTF.

CDR3 sequence: CASSPGTGMYEQYF. CDR3 DNA sequence: TGTGCCAGCAGCCCCGGGACAGGGATGTACGAGCAGTACTTC. The chain combines TRBV6-6 with TRBJ2-7; the match to TRBD1 covers 9 bases. This CDR3 comprises 14 residues. In germline, CDR1 is MNHNY, CDR2 SVGAGI (reference sequence). Unmatched junction bases numbered 7, after V lost 6 bases and J lost 4 bases.

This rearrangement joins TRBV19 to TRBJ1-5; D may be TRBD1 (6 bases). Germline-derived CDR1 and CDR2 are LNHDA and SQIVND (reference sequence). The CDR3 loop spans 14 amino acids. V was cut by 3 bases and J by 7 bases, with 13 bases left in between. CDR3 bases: TGTGCCAGTAGTATTTCGAACAGGGTCCAGCCCCAGCATTTT. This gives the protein CASSISNRVQPQHF.

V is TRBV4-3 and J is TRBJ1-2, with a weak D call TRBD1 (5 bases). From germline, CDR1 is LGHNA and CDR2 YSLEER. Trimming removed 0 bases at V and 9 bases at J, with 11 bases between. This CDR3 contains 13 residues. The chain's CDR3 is CASSQDLGVRYTF. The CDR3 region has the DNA TGCGCCAGCAGCCAAGATTTAGGGGTTCGCTACACCTTC.

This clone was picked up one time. CDR3 in amino acids: CASNIWTANTEAFF. The CDR3 DNA reads as TGTGCCAGCAACATATGGACAGCGAACACTGAAGCTTTCTTT. This rearrangement joins TRBV6-4 to TRBJ1-1, with D tentatively TRBD1 (6 bases). CDR1 and CDR2 from the germline V gene are MRHNA and SNTAGT. Trimming left V 7 bases short and J 1 base short, with 13 bases between. CDR3 size: 14 residues.

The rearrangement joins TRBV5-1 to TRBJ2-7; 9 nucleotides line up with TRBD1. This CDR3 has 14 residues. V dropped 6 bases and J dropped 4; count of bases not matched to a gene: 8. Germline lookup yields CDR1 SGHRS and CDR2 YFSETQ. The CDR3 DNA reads TGCGCCAGCACCCACACAGGGGGCGGGTACGAGCAGTACTTC. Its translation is CASTHTGGGYEQYF.

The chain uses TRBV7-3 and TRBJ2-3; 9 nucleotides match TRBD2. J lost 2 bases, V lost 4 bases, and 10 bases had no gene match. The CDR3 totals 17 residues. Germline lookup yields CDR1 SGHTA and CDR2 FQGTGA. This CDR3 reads CASSSGLSGRFTDTQYF. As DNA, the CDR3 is TGTGCCAGCAGCTCCGGACTGAGCGGGAGGTTCACAGATACGCAGTATTTT.

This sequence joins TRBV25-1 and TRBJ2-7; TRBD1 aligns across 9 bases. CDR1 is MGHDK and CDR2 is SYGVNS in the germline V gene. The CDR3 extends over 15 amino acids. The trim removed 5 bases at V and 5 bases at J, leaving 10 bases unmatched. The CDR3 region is CASSSSGTGKHEQYF. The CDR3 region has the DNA TGTGCCAGCAGTTCATCCGGGACAGGGAAACACGAGCAGTACTTC.

Written as DNA, the CDR3 is TGTGCCAGTAGTATACACACTAGCGGGAAGGACGAGCAGTACTTC. Protein: CASSIHTSGKDEQYF. V and J are TRBV19 and TRBJ2-7, with TRBD2 matching over 10 bases. The germline CDR1 and CDR2 sequences are LNHDA and SQIVND (reference sequence). V was pared by 2 bases and J by 5 bases, with 6 bases of the junction left unmatched. The CDR3 consists of 15 residues.

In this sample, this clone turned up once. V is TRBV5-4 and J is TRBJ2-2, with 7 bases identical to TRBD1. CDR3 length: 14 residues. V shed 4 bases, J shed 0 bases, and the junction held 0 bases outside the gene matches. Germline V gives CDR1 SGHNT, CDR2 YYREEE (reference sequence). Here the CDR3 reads CASSGTANTGELFF. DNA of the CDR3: TGTGCCAGCAGCGGGACAGCGAACACCGGGGAGCTGTTTTTT.

The chain's CDR3 is CAWSVPARDRENYGYTF. In nucleotides, the CDR3 is TGTGCCTGGAGTGTACCCGCAAGAGACAGGGAAAACTATGGCTACACCTTC. This chain uses TRBV30 with TRBJ1-2, with 7 bases identical to TRBD1. Trimming removed 0 bases from V and 2 bases from J; junction bases left unmatched: 12. CDR3 length: 17 residues. Germline V gene sequence: CDR1 GTSNPN, CDR2 SVGIG (reference sequence).

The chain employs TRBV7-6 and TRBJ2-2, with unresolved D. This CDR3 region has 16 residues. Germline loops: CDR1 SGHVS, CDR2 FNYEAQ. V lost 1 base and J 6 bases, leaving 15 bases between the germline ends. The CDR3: CASSLDWALTAGELFF. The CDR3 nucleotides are TGTGCCAGCAGCTTAGATTGGGCACTTACCGCCGGGGAGCTGTTTTTT. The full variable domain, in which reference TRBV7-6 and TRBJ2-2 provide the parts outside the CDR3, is GAGVSQSPRYKVTKRGQDVALRCDPISGHVSLYWYRQALGQGPEFLTYFNYEAQQDKSGLPNDRFSAERPEGSISTLTIQRTEQRDSAMYRCASSLDWALTAGELFFGEGSRLTVL.

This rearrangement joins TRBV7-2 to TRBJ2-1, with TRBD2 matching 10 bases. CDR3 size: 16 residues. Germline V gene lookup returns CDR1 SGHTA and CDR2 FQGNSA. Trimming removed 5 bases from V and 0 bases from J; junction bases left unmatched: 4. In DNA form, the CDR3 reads TGTGCCAGCAGCCCTGCTAGCGGGAGCTCCTACAATGAGCAGTTCTTC. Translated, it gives CASSPASGSSYNEQFF.

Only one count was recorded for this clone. CDR3 sequence reads: CASSEGVYEQYF. CDR3 in DNA: TGTGCCAGCAGTGAAGGAGTTTACGAGCAGTACTTC. The rearrangement joins TRBV6-1 to TRBJ2-7; D gene ambiguous. The CDR3 is 12 amino acids. V was shortened by 1 base and J by 4 bases, with 5 bases between the two germline ends. Germline V gives CDR1 MNHNS, CDR2 SASEGT.

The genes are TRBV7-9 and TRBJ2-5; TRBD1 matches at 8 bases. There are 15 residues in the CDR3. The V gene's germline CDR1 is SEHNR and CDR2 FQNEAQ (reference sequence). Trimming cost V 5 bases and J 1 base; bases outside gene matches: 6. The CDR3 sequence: CASSPLGQAQETQYF. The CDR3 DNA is TGTGCCAGCAGCCCGTTGGGACAGGCCCAAGAGACCCAGTACTTC.

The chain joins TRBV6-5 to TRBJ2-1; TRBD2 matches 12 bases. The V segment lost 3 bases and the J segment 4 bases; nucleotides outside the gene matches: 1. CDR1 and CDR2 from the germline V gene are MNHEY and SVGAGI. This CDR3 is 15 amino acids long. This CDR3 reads CASSYGTSGYNEQFF. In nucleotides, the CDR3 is TGTGCCAGCAGTTATGGGACTAGCGGGTACAATGAGCAGTTCTTC.

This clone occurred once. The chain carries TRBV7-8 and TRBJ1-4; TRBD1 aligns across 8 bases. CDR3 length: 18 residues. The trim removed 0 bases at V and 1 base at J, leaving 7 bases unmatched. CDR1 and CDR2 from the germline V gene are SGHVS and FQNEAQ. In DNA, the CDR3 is TGTGCCAGCAGCTTAGCCAGGACAGGGATTTTAACTAATGAAAAACTGTTTTTT. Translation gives CASSLARTGILTNEKLFF.

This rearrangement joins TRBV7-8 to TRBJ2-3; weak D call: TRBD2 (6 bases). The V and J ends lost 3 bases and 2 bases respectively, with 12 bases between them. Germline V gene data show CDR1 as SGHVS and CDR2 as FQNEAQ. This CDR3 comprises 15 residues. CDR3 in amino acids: CASSLDYLTTDTQYF. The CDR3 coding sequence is TGTGCCAGCAGCTTGGACTACCTGACCACAGATACGCAGTATTTT.

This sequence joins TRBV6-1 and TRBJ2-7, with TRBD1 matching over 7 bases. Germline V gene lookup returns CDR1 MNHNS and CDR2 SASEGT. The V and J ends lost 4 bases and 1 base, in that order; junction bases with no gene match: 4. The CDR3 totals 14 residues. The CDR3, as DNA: TGTGCCAGCAGTGTTTGGGACAGATCCTACGAGCAGTACTTC. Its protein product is CASSVWDRSYEQYF.

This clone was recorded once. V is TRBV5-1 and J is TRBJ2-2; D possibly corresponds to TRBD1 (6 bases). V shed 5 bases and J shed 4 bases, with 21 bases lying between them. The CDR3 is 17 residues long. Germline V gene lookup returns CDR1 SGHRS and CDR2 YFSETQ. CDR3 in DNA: TGCGCCAGCAGACCCAACTCAGGGGAATACAGCACCGGGGAGCTGTTTTTT. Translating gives CASRPNSGEYSTGELFF.

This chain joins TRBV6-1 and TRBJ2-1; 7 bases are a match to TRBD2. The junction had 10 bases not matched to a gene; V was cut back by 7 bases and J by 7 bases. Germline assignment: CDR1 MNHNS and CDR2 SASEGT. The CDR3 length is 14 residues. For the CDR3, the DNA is TGTGCCAGCACCCTAGCGGAGGGCCTAAATGAGCAGTTCTTC. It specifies CASTLAEGLNEQFF.

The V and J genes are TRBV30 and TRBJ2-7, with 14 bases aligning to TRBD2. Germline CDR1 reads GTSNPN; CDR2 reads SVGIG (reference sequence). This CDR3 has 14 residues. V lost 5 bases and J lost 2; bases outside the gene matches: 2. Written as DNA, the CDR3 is TGTGCCTGGGGACTAGCGGGAGGAACCTACGAGCAGTACTTC. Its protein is CAWGLAGGTYEQYF.

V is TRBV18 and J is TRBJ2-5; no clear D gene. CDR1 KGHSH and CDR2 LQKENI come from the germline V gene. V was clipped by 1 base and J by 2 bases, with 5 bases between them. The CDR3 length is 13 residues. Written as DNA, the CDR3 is TGTGCCAGCTCACCACTTAGTCAAGAGACCCAGTACTTC. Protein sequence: CASSPLSQETQYF.

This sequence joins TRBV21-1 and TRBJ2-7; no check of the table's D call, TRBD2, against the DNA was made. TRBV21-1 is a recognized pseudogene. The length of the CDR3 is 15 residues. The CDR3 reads CASSNLGGPSYEQYF. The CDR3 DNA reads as TGTGCCAGCAGCAATCTGGGCGGGCCTTCCTACGAGCAGTACTTC.